The clone carrying this T cell receptor (beta chain) has ten or more counts. Its antigen remains unknown. Germline V gene lookup returns CDR1 SGHTA and CDR2 FQGNSA. There are 12 residues in the CDR3. Trimming removed 1 base at V and 2 bases at J, with 1 base between. The data stem from a study of CD8 T cells in ankylosing spondylitis. Study-wide findings and caveats: Reactive arthritis synovial fluid and blood were previously reported to contain some motif variants.

Generation of TCR beta libraries employed quantitative 5'-RACE incorporating molecular barcodes. MiXCR, applied by TCRdb to the 5' RACE reads, yields one record per CDR3 protein. The sample lists around 300,000 distinct CDR3 sequences, less than 25% seen once, with about 4% in the top ten. The sequence was collected from a female donor with ankylosing spondylitis or in good health (not recorded which). The rearrangement uses TRBV7-2 and TRBJ2-3; D unresolved. Sequenced: blood, either unsorted or a sorted T cell fraction (not recorded which). The CDR3 region has the DNA TGTGCCAGCAGCTTAGACACAGATACGCAGTATTTT. Protein product: CASSLDTDTQYF.